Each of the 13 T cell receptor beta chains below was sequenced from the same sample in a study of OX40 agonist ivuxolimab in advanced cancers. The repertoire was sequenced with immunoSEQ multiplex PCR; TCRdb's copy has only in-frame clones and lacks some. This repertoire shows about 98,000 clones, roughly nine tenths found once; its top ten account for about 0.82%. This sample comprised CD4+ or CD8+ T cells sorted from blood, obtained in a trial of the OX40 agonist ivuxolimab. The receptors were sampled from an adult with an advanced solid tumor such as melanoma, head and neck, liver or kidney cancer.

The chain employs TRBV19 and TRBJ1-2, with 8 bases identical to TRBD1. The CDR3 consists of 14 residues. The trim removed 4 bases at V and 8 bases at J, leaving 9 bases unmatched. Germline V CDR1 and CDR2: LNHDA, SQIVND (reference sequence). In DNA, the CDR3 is TGTGCCAGTAGTACAGGGGGCATACAGGGCGGCTACACCTTC. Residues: CASSTGGIQGGYTF.

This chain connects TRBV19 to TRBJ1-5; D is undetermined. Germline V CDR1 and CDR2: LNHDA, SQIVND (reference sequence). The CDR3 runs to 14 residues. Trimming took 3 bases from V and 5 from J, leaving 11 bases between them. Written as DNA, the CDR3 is TGTGCCAGTAGTATGGCCGGGAGGGATCAGCCCCAGCATTTT. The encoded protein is CASSMAGRDQPQHF.

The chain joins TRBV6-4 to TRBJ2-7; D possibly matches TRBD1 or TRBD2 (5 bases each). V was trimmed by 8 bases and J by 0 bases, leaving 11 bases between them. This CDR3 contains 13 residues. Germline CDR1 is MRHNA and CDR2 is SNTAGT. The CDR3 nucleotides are TGTGCCAGCGGGAGACAGAGCTCCTACGAGCAGTACGTC. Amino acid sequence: CASGRQSSYEQYV.

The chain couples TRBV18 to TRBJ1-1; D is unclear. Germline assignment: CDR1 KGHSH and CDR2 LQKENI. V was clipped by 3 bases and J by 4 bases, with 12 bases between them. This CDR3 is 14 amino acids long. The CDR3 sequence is CASSPGPQPTEAFF. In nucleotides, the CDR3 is TGTGCCAGCTCACCGGGTCCCCAGCCCACTGAAGCTTTCTTT. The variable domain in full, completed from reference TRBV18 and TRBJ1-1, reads NAGVMQNPRHLVRRRGQEARLRCSPMKGHSHVYWYRQLPEEGLKFMVYLQKENIIDESGMPKERFSAEFPKEGPSILRIQQVVRGDSAAYFCASSPGPQPTEAFFGQGTRLTVV.

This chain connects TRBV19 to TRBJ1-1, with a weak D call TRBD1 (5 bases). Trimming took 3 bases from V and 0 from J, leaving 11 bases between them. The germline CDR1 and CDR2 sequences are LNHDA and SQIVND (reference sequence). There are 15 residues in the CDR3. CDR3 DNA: TGTGCCAGTAGTATGCAGGGCCCCTTGAACACTGAAGCTTTCTTT. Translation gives CASSMQGPLNTEAFF.

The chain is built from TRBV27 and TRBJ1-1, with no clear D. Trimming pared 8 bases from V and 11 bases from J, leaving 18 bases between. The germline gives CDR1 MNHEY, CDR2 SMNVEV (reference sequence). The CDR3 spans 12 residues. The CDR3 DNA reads TGTGCCAGCGGGATGCCGCCCCGGCAGGCTTTCTTT. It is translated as CASGMPPRQAFF.

This chain's CDR3 is CASSTGLKETEAFF. The CDR3 region has the DNA TGCGCCAGCAGCACAGGGTTGAAGGAGACTGAAGCTTTCTTT. The chain has TRBV5-1 and TRBJ1-1, with D maybe TRBD1 (6 bases). CDR1 and CDR2 from the germline V gene are SGHRS and YFSETQ. V was shortened by 4 bases and J by 5 bases, with 15 bases between the two germline ends. The CDR3 is made up of 14 amino acids.

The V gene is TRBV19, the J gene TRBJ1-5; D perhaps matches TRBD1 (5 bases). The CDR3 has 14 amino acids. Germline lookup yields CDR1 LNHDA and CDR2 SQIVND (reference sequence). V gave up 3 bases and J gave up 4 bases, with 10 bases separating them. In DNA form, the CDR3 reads TGTGCCAGTAGTATGAGAGGGGCAAATCAGCCCCAGCATTTT. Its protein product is CASSMRGANQPQHF.

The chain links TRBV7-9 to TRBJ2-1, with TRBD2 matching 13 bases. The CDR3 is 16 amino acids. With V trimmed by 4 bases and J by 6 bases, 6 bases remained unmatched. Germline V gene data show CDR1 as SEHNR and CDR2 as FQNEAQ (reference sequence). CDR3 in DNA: TGTGCCAGCAGCTCCCCCGGACTAGCGGGAGTCAATGAGCAGTTCTTC. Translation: CASSSPGLAGVNEQFF.

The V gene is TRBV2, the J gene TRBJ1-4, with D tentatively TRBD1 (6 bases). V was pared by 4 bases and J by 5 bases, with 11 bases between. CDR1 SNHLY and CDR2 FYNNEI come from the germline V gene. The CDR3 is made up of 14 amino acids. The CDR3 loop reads CASSVQGENEKLFF. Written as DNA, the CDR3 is TGTGCCAGCAGTGTACAGGGTGAAAATGAAAAACTGTTTTTT.

The CDR3 DNA is TGTGCCACCCGCCAGAACACCGGGGAGCTGTTTTTT. Its translation is CATRQNTGELFF. This rearrangement joins TRBV6-5 to TRBJ2-2; no reliable D call. The CDR3 has 12 residues. V lost 10 bases and J 1 base, leaving 7 bases between the germline ends. Germline assignment: CDR1 MNHEY and CDR2 SVGAGI.

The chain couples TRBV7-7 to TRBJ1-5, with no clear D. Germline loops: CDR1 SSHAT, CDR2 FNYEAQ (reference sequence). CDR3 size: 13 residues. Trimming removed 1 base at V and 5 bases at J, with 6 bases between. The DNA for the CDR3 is TGTGCCAGCAGCTTAGTGTCGCATCAGCCCCAGCATTTT. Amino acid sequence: CASSLVSHQPQHF.

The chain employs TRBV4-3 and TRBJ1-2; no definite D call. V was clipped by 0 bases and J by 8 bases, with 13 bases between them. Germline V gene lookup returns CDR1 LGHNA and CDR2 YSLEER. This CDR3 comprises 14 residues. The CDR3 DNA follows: TGCGCCAGCAGCCAAGATCTCACGCGACGCGGCTACACCTTC. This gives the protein CASSQDLTRRGYTF.